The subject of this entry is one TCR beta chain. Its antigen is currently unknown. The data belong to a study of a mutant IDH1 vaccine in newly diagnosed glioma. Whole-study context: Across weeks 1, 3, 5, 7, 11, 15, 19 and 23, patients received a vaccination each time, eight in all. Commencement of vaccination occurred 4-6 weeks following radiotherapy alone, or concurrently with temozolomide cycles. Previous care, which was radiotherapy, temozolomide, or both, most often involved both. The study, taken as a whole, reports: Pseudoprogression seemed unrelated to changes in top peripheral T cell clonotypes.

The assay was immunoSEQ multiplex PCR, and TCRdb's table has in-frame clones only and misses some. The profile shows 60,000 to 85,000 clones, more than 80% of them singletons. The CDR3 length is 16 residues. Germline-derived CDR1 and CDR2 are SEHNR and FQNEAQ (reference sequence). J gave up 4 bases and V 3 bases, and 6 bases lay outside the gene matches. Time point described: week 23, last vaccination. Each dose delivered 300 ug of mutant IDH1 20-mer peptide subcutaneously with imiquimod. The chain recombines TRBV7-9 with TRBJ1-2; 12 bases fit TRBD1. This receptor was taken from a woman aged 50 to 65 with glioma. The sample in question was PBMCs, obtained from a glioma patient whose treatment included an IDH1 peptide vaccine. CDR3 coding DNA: TGTGCCAGCAGCTTGGGGGACAGGGGGCTGGTCTATGGCTACACCTTC. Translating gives CASSLGDRGLVYGYTF. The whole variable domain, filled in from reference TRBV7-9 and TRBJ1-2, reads DTGVSQNPRHKITKRGQNVTFRCDPISEHNRLYWYRQTLGQGPEFLTYFQNEAQLEKSRLLSDRFSAERPKGSFSTLEIQRTEQGDSAMYLCASSLGDRGLVYGYTFGSGTRLTVV.